This T cell receptor (beta chain) was sequenced during a study of OX40 agonist ivuxolimab in advanced cancers. TCRdb keeps only in-frame clones here, not all; method: immunoSEQ multiplex PCR. The sample has 45,000 or so clones, 80% seen once. This CDR3 is built from 15 residues. After removal of 1 base from V and 2 bases from J, the junction contained 5 bases not matched to a gene. CDR1 and CDR2 from the germline V gene are SEHNR and FQNEAQ (reference sequence). About this clone itself: Its specificity is unknown.

Overall study results and limits: By week 6 at 0.1 to 3.0 mg/kg, blood CD4+ and CD8+ T cells had expanded clonally.

The TCR sequence derives from an adult with an advanced solid tumor such as melanoma, head and neck, liver or kidney cancer. The chain combines TRBV7-9 with TRBJ2-7; 7 bases fit TRBD2. This specimen consisted of CD4+ or CD8+ T cells sorted from blood, obtained in a trial of the OX40 agonist ivuxolimab. The CDR3: CASSLGASGTYEQYF. DNA for the CDR3: TGTGCCAGCAGCTTAGGTGCTAGCGGAACCTACGAGCAGTACTTC.